The next 7 T cell receptor beta chains were all read from a single sample in a study of CD4 T cells in relation to SARS-CoV-2 and coronaviruses. Antigens for these TCRs are unknown. Before the COVID-19 pandemic, during about 2011-2019, CD4+ T cells were taken from unexposed donors. The cells were cultured for about ten days before CD4+ T cells were isolated. Method: immunoSEQ multiplex PCR; TCRdb's copy keeps in-frame clones and lacks some. The repertoire includes tens of thousands of clones, 76% of them detected once, and 15% to 20% sits in the top ten. Specimen: CD4+ T cells from PBMCs, cultured in vitro. Receptor source: a human donor in good health.

The chain's CDR3 is CASIPKSSGRSYNEQFF. The CDR3 region has the DNA TGTGCCAGTATCCCGAAATCCAGCGGGAGGAGCTACAATGAGCAGTTCTTC. The chain couples TRBV19 to TRBJ2-1, with TRBD2 identical over 9 bases. With V trimmed by 7 bases and J by 3 bases, 13 bases remained unmatched. The length of the CDR3 is 17 residues. The germline V gene has CDR1 LNHDA and CDR2 SQIVND (reference sequence).

The rearrangement links TRBV19 to TRBJ2-7; D gene unclear. The CDR3 is 13 residues long. V lost 4 bases to trimming and J lost 3 bases, with 10 bases between them. In germline, CDR1 is LNHDA, CDR2 SQIVND (reference sequence). CDR3 sequence reads: CASSSITGYEQYF. The CDR3 DNA sequence: TGTGCCAGTAGTAGCATCACTGGCTACGAGCAGTACTTC.

This clone was recorded a few times. The chain carries TRBV4-1 and TRBJ2-1; 7 bases agree with TRBD2. Per germline, CDR1 MGHRA and CDR2 YSYEKL. This CDR3 contains 16 residues. Trimming cost V 6 bases and J 0 bases; bases outside gene matches: 8. The chain's CDR3 is CASSPSGGRSYNEQFF. In nucleotides, the CDR3 is TGCGCCAGCAGTCCCTCGGGGGGTCGCTCCTACAATGAGCAGTTCTTC.

This clone was detected only a few times. This chain connects TRBV5-1 to TRBJ2-1; the D is unclear. The germline V gene encodes CDR1 SGHRS and CDR2 YFSETQ. Trimming stripped 6 bases from V and 0 bases from J, with 10 bases between. The CDR3 is 14 residues long. This CDR3 reads CASKAFRSYNEQFF. CDR3 coding DNA: TGCGCCAGCAAAGCTTTCCGCTCCTACAATGAGCAGTTCTTC.

This clone counts as medium-sized (0.01 to 0.1%). CDR3 amino acids: CASGQGSRNTIYF. CDR3 in DNA: TGTGCCAGTGGACAGGGATCCAGGAACACCATATATTTT. The V gene is TRBV19, the J gene TRBJ1-3, with 8 nucleotides matching TRBD1. V shed 8 bases, J shed 7 bases, and the junction held 7 bases outside the gene matches. This CDR3 is 13 amino acids long. In germline, CDR1 is LNHDA, CDR2 SQIVND (reference sequence).

Remarks on this clone: This sample includes further DNA sequences coding for the same CDR3. The chain combines TRBV7-2 with TRBJ2-7, with D tentatively TRBD2 (5 bases). V was cut by 1 base and J by 3 bases, with 10 bases left in between. The CDR3 consists of 14 residues. The germline gives CDR1 SGHTA, CDR2 FQGNSA. The CDR3 sequence: CASSLVQGSYEQYF. The CDR3, as DNA: TGTGCCAGCAGCTTAGTTCAAGGGAGCTACGAGCAGTACTTC.

V usage is TRBV5-4 and J usage is TRBJ1-3; perhaps TRBD1 as D (5 bases). Trimming took off 2 bases at V and 1 base at J, with 7 bases between the two ends. Germline loops: CDR1 SGHNT, CDR2 YYREEE (reference sequence). The CDR3 covers 14 residues. The CDR3 DNA reads TGTGCCAGCAGCTTCGGGGGATCTGGAAACACCATATATTTT. Translating it yields CASSFGGSGNTIYF.